This T cell receptor (beta chain) was captured in a study of T cell responses to AZD1222 COVID-19 vaccine. General study points: Breadth and depth of Spike-specific TCRs rose after two AZD1222 doses. Dominant at 160-218 and 743-854, vaccine-associated CD4 TCRs also spanned spike.

CDR1 is MNHEY, CDR2 SVGAGI, per germline. The CDR3 has 14 residues. With 4 bases removed from V and 6 bases from J, the gap between germline ends came to 14 bases. This clone was counted a single time. As yet, its antigen is unknown. Profiling relied on immunoSEQ multiplex PCR, and the TCRdb table lists in-frame clones only, not all of them. The table records around 80,000 clones, approximately 85% of them present only once. The specimen comprised peripheral blood, sampled 28 days after the second AZD1222 dose. The chain recombines TRBV6-5 with TRBJ2-3; D is perhaps TRBD2 (5 bases). The sequence was obtained from an adult who received the AZD1222 COVID-19 vaccine. The CDR3 here is CASSFRTPGDTQYF. CDR3 bases: TGTGCCAGCAGTTTTCGGACTCCGGGGGATACGCAGTATTTT.